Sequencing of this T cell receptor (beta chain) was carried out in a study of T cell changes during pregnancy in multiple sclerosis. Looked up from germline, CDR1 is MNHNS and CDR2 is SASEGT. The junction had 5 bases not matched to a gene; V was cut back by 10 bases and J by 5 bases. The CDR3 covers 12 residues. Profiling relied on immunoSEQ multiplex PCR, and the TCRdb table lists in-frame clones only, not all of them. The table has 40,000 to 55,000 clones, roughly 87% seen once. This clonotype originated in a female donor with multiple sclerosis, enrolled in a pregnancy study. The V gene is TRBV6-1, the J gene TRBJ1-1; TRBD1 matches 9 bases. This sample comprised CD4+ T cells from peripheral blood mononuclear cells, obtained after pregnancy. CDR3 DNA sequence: TGTGCCACAGACAGGGGGATAACTGAAGCTTTCTTT. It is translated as CATDRGITEAFF.